The present T cell receptor beta chain was sequenced within a study of CD8 T cells in Susac syndrome. Findings and limits, study-wide: An acknowledgment was made by the study that its TCR sequencing and HLA analysis involved relatively few individuals.

V shed 6 bases, J shed 2 bases, and the junction held 9 bases outside the gene matches. This CDR3 spans 15 amino acids. Germline loops: CDR1 ENHRY, CDR2 SYGVKD. Blood CD8+ and CD4+ T cells underwent high-throughput TCR beta sequencing. TEMRA cells were enriched by FACS, and CD4+ and CD8+ T cells were negatively isolated. Regarding this clonotype: Its specificity is not known.

Roughly 0.45 to 1 ug RNA was reverse transcribed with random hexamers. Amplification of the TCR beta CDR3 was carried out by immunoSEQ multiplex PCR, which spanned a total of 54 Vbeta and 13 Jbeta segments. TCRdb re-analysed the immunoSEQ multiplex PCR reads in MiXCR, keeping a single row per CDR3 protein. Among hundreds of thousands of distinct CDR3 sequences listed, approximately 85% were seen once. Sequences were obtained from CD8+ T cells from PBMCs. The TCR comes from a human donor with multiple sclerosis. The gene calls are TRBV10-3 and TRBJ2-7; 8 bases are a match to TRBD2. This CDR3 is CAIRLAEGGTYEQYF. The CDR3, as DNA: TGTGCCATCAGACTAGCGGAAGGTGGAACCTACGAGCAGTACTTC.